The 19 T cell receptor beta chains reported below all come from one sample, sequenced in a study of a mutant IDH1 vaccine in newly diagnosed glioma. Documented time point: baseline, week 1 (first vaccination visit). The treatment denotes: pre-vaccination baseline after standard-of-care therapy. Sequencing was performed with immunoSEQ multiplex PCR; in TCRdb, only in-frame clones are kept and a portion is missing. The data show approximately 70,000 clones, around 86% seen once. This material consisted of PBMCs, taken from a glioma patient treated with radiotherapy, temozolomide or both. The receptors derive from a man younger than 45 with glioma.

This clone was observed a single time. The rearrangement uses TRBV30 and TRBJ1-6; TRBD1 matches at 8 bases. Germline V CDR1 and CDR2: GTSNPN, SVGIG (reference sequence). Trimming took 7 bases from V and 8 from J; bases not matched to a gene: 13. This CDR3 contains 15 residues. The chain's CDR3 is CALGQGAGRDSPLHF. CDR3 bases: TGTGCCTTAGGACAGGGCGCAGGAAGGGATTCACCCCTCCACTTT.

CDR3 region: CASRQQASTDTQYF. CDR3 bases: TGCGCCAGCAGACAACAGGCTAGCACAGATACGCAGTATTTT. V usage is TRBV5-1 and J usage is TRBJ2-3; tentative D call: TRBD1 (5 bases). The V end lost 5 bases, the J end lost 0 bases, and 10 bases lay between the germline ends. Germline V gene sequence: CDR1 SGHRS, CDR2 YFSETQ. CDR3 length equals 14 residues.

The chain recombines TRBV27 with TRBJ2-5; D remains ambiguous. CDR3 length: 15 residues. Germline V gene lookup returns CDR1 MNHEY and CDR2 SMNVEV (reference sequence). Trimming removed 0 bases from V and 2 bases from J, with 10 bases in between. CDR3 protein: CASSLSGTLQETQYF. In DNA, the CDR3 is TGTGCCAGCAGTTTATCTGGCACCTTGCAAGAGACCCAGTACTTC.

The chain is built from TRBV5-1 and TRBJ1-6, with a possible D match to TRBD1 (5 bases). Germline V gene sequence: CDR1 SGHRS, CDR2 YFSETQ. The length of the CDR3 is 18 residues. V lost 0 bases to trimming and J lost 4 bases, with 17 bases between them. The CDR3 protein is CASSLGYGTREYNSPLHF. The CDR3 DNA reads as TGCGCCAGCAGCTTGGGGTACGGGACCCGGGAGTATAATTCACCCCTCCACTTT.

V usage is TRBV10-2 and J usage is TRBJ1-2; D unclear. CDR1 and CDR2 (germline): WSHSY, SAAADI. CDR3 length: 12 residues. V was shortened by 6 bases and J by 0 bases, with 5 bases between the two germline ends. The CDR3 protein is CASRSANYGYTF. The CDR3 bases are TGCGCCAGCAGAAGTGCTAACTATGGCTACACCTTC.

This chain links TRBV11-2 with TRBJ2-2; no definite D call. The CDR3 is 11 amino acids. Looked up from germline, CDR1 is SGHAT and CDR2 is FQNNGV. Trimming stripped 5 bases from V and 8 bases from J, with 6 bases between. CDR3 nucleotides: TGTGCCAGCAGCGCTCAGGGGGAGCTGTTTTTT. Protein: CASSAQGELFF.

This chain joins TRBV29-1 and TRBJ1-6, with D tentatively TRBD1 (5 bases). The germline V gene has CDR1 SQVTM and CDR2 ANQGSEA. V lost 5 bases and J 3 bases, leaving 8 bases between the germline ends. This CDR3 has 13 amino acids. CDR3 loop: CSVSTDYNSPLHF. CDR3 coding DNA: TGCAGCGTTTCGACAGACTATAATTCACCCCTCCACTTT.

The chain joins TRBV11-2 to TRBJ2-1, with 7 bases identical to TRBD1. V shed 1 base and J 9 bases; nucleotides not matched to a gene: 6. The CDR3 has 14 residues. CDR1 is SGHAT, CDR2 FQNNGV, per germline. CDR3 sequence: CASSLARTGPEQFF. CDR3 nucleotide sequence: TGTGCCAGCAGCTTAGCTCGGACAGGCCCTGAGCAGTTCTTC.

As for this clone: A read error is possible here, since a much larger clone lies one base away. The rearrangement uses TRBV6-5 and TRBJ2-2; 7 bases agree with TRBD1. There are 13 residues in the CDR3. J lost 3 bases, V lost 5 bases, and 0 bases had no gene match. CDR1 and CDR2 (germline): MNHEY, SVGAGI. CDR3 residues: CASSDRDTGELFF. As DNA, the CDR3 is TGTGCCAGCAGTGACAGGGACACCGGGGAGCTGTTTTTT.

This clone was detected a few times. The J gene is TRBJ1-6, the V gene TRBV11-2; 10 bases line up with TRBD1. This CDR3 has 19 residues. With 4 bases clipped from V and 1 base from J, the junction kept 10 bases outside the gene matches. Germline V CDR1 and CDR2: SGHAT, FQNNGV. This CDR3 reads CASSSRTGGRGSYNSPLHF. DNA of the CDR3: TGTGCCAGCAGCTCTCGGACAGGGGGTAGAGGTTCCTATAATTCACCCCTCCACTTT.

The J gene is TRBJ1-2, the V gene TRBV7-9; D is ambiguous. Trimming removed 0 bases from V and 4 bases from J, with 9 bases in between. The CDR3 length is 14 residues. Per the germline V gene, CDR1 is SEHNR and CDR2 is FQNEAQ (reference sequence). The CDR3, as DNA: TGTGCCAGCAGCTTAGCGCGGGGAATCTATGGCTACACCTTC. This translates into CASSLARGIYGYTF.

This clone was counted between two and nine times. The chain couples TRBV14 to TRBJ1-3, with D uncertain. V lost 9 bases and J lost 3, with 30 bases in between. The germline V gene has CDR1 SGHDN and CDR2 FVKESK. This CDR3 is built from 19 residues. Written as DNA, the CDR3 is TGTGCCAGTTCACTCACCGGTCGTCCGGCCGGCCGGGATGGAAACACCATATATTTT. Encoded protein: CASSLTGRPAGRDGNTIYF.

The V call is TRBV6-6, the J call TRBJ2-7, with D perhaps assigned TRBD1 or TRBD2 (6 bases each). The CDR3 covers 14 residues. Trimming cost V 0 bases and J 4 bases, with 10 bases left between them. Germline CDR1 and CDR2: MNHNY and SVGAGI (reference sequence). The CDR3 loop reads CASSYSLGGYEQYF. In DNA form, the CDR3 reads TGTGCCAGCAGTTACTCGTTAGGGGGGTACGAGCAGTACTTC.

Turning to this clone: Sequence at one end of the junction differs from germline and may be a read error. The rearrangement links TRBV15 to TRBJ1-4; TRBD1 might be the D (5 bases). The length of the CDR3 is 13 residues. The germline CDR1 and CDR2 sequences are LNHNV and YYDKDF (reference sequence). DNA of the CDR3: TGTGCCACCAGCAGAGTTCCGTCAGGGAACCTGGTTTTT. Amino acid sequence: CATSRVPSGNLVF.

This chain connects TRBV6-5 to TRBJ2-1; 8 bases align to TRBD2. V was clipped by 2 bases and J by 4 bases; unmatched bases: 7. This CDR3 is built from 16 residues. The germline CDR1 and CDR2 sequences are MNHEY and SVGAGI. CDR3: CASSYITSGEYNEQFF. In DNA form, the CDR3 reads TGTGCCAGCAGTTACATCACTAGCGGCGAATACAATGAGCAGTTCTTC.

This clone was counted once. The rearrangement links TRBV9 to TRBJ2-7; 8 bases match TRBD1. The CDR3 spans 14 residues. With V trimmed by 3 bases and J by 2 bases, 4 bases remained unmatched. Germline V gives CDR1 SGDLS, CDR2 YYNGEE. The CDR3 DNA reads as TGTGCCAGCAGCGGTCAGGGGGCTCCCTACGAGCAGTACTTC. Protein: CASSGQGAPYEQYF.

This CDR3 reads CASSISDSYTGELFF. CDR3 sequence (DNA): TGTGCCAGTAGTATCTCAGACAGTTACACCGGGGAGCTGTTTTTT. This sequence joins TRBV19 and TRBJ2-2; weak D call: TRBD1 (5 bases). Germline loops: CDR1 LNHDA, CDR2 SQIVND (reference sequence). The CDR3 sequence is 15 residues long. V gave up 3 bases and J gave up 3 bases, with 11 bases separating them.

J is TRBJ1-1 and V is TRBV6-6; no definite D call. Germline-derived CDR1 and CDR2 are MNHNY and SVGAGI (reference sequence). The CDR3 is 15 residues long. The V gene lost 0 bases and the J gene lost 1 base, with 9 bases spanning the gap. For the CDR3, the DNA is TGTGCCAGCAGTTACTCTTCGCAGACGAACACTGAAGCTTTCTTT. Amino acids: CASSYSSQTNTEAFF.

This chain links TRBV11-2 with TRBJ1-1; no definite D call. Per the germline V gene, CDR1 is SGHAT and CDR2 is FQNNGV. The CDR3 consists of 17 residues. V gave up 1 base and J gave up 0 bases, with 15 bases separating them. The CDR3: CASSLVILGLMNTEAFF. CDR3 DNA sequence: TGTGCCAGCAGCTTAGTAATTCTAGGGCTGATGAACACTGAAGCTTTCTTT.